The 11 T cell receptor beta chains reported below all come from one sample, sequenced in a study of beta chain features in type 1 diabetes. Expressed TCRB transcripts were sequenced because the isolated RNA had all been reverse transcribed beforehand. TCRdb's copy holds only in-frame clones and misses some; the assay was immunoSEQ multiplex PCR. The top ten clones hold 3% to 4% of a sample with under 300,000 clones, 25% to 30% of them seen once. Source material: central memory CD4+ T cells from blood. These receptors originate from a man aged 25-40 years in good health.

This clone was observed a few times. Other DNA sequences in this sample translate to the same CDR3. The V gene is TRBV7-2, the J gene TRBJ2-5; TRBD1 is a possible D gene (5 bases). Germline V gives CDR1 SGHTA, CDR2 FQGNSA. V was pared by 5 bases and J by 1 base, with 8 bases between. The CDR3 is 13 amino acids. The DNA for the CDR3 is TGTGCCAGCAGCCTGACAGTCCAAGAGACCCAGTACTTC. It yields the protein CASSLTVQETQYF.

In the case of this clone: An end of the junction differs from the germline gene, which may be a read error. The chain recombines TRBV7-2 with TRBJ2-3; TRBD2 agrees at 9 bases. Germline assignment: CDR1 SGHTA and CDR2 FQGNSA. The CDR3 consists of 15 residues. For the CDR3, the DNA is TGTGCCAGCAGATTAGCGGGAGTTCGGGCAGATACGCAGTATTTT. The encoded protein is CASRLAGVRADTQYF.

This chain connects TRBV9 to TRBJ1-3, with D perhaps TRBD1 (5 bases). CDR1 SGDLS and CDR2 YYNGEE come from the germline V gene. Deletions cut 3 bases from V and 5 bases from J, with 27 bases between. The CDR3 sequence is 19 residues long. CDR3 in amino acids: CASSALPGPLGDRRNTIYF. CDR3 nucleotide sequence: TGTGCCAGCAGCGCTCTCCCTGGCCCTCTCGGGGACCGAAGAAACACCATATATTTT. The whole variable domain, remainder taken from reference TRBV9 and TRBJ1-3, is DSGVTQTPKHLITATGQRVTLRCSPRSGDLSVYWYQQSLDQGLQFLIQYYNGEERAKGNILERFSAQQFPDLHSELNLSSLELGDSALYFCASSALPGPLGDRRNTIYFGEGSWLTVV.

V and J are TRBV29-1 and TRBJ1-2; D is ambiguous. Germline V gene sequence: CDR1 SQVTM, CDR2 ANQGSEA. CDR3 length: 12 amino acids. V was clipped by 6 bases and J by 6 bases, with 14 bases between them. For the CDR3, the DNA is TGCAGCGTCGTGGAAATCGGCGATGGCTACACCTTC. This gives the protein CSVVEIGDGYTF.

This clone was counted a few times. The V and J genes are TRBV10-3 and TRBJ2-5, with 7 bases identical to TRBD1. The CDR3 loop spans 14 amino acids. Germline V gene sequence: CDR1 ENHRY, CDR2 SYGVKD. J gave up 3 bases and V 6 bases, and 7 bases lay outside the gene matches. The CDR3 loop is CAISSGQRKETQYF. Here the CDR3 DNA reads TGTGCCATCAGCTCGGGACAGCGGAAAGAGACCCAGTACTTC.

This clone was counted between two and nine times. The V call is TRBV7-2, the J call TRBJ2-6; D is uncertain. Germline V gives CDR1 SGHTA, CDR2 FQGNSA. CDR3 length: 14 residues. Trimming took 2 bases from V and 2 from J, leaving 4 bases between them. CDR3 in amino acids: CASSLNTGANVLTF. The CDR3 coding sequence is TGTGCCAGCAGCTTAAACACTGGGGCCAACGTCCTGACTTTC.

There are a few counts of this clone. This chain uses TRBV19 with TRBJ2-5; TRBD2 aligns across 7 bases. The V segment lost 5 bases and the J segment 5 bases; nucleotides outside the gene matches: 5. There are 13 residues in the CDR3. From germline, CDR1 is LNHDA and CDR2 SQIVND (reference sequence). The CDR3 region has the DNA TGTGCCAGTAGTCAGGCGGGAGTGGAGACCCAGTACTTC. This encodes CASSQAGVETQYF. Based on the CDR3 plus reference TRBV19 and TRBJ2-5, the full variable domain is DGGITQSPKYLFRKEGQNVTLSCEQNLNHDAMYWYRQDPGQGLRLIYYSQIVNDFQKGDIAEGYSVSREKKESFPLTVTSAQKNPTAFYLCASSQAGVETQYFGPGTRLLVL.

This clone showed up just a few times. V usage is TRBV29-1 and J usage is TRBJ2-3, with 8 bases identical to TRBD1. Germline CDR1 and CDR2: SQVTM and ANQGSEA. The CDR3 totals 14 residues. V trimming: 7 bases; J trimming: 4 bases; junction bases outside the gene matches: 10. The CDR3 here is CSDKTDRVADTQYF. CDR3 nucleotide sequence: TGCAGCGACAAAACGGACAGGGTTGCAGATACGCAGTATTTT.

This clone was found a few times. V usage is TRBV5-4 and J usage is TRBJ2-3, with 8 positions matching TRBD2. Germline V lookup: CDR1 SGHNT, CDR2 YYREEE (reference sequence). V was clipped by 0 bases and J by 0 bases; unmatched bases: 3. This CDR3 comprises 16 residues. The CDR3 nucleotides are TGTGCCAGCAGCTTGGGGCTAGCGGGTAGCACAGATACGCAGTATTTT. Protein: CASSLGLAGSTDTQYF.

This clone was seen a few times. The chain is built from TRBV30 and TRBJ2-3, with 9 bases matching TRBD2. The CDR3 sequence is 16 residues long. Germline trimming cut 0 bases from V and 5 bases from J; bases unmatched to any gene: 9. Germline-derived CDR1 and CDR2 are GTSNPN and SVGIG (reference sequence). The CDR3 reads CAWSVRERGAIDTQYF. The CDR3 nucleotides read TGTGCCTGGAGTGTAAGGGAGCGGGGGGCGATAGATACGCAGTATTTT.

This clone was picked up a small number of times. The chain has TRBV19 and TRBJ2-1; D uncertain. Trimming stripped 3 bases from V and 9 bases from J, with 6 bases between. This CDR3 has 11 residues. CDR1 is LNHDA, CDR2 SQIVND, per germline (reference sequence). In DNA, the CDR3 is TGTGCCAGTAGTATTAAGGCTGAGCAGTTCTTC. This gives the protein CASSIKAEQFF.